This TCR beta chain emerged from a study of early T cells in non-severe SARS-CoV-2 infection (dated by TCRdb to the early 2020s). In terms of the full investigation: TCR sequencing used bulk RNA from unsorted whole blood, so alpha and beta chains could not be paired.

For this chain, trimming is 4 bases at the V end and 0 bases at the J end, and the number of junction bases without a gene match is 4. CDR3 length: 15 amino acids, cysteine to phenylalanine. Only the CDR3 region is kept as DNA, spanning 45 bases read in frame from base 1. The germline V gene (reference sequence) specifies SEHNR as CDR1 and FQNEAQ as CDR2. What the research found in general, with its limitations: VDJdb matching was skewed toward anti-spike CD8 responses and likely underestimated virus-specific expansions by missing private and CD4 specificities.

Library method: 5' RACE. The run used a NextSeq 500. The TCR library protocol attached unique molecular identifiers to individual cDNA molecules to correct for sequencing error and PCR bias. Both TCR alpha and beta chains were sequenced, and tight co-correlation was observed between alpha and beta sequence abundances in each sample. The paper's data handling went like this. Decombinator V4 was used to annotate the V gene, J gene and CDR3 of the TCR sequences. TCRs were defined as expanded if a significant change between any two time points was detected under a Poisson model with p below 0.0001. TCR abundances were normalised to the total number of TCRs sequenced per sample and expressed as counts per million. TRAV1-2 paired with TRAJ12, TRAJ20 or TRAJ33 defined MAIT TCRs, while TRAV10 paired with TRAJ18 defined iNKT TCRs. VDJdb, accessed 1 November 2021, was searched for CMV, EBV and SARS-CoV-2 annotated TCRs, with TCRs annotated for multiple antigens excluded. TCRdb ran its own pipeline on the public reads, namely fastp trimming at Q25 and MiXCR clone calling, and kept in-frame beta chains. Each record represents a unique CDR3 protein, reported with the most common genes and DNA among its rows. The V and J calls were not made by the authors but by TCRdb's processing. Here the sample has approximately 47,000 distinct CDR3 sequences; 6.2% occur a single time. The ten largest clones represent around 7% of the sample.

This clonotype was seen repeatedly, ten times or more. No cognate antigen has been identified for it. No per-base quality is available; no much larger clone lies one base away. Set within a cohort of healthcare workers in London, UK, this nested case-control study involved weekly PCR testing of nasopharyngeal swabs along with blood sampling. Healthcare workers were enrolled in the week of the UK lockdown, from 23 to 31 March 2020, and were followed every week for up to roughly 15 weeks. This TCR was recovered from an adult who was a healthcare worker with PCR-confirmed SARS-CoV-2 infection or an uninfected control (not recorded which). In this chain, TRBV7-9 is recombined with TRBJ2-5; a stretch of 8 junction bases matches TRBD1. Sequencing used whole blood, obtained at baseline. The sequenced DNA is TGTGCCAGCAGCTCAACAGGGGGGTACCAAGAGACCCAGTACTTC. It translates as CASSSTGGYQETQYF.